This TCR beta chain is drawn from a study of blood T cell repertoires in COVID-19. The CDR3 covers 13 residues. Germline loops: CDR1 SGHTA, CDR2 FQGTGA. V was pared by 4 bases and J by 4 bases, with 10 bases between. Repertoires were generated with immunoSEQ multiplex PCR, while TCRdb's copy carries only in-frame clones and drops some. The data contain under 450,000 clones, over 75% of them singletons. This receptor was identified in a woman between 40 and 50 years old with COVID-19, enrolled during active disease. Sequenced material: peripheral blood. This chain connects TRBV7-3 to TRBJ1-2; tentative D call: TRBD1 (5 bases). CDR3 bases: TGTGCCAGCAGCTCGGGGGAGGGCTATGGCTACACCTTC. It specifies CASSSGEGYGYTF.